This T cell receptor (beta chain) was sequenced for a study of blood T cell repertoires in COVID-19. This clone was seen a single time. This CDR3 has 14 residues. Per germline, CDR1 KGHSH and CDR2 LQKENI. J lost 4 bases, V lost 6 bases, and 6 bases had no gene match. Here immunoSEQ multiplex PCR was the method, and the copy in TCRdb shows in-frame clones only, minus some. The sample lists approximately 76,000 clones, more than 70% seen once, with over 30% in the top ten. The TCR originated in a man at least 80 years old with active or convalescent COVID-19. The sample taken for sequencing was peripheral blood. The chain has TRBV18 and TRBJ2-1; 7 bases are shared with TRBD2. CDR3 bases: TGTGCCAGCTCTGAGGCGGGAGAGTACAATGAGCAGTTCTTC. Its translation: CASSEAGEYNEQFF.